The 22 T cell receptor beta chains reported below all come from one sample, sequenced in a study of PD-1 blockade in classical Hodgkin lymphoma. The method was immunoSEQ multiplex PCR; TCRdb's version includes in-frame clones alone and lacks a portion of them. The data contain 17,000 or so clones, around four fifths of them seen just once; the ten biggest clones take up 1%. Every single patient, without exception, relapsed after autologous stem cell transplantation, and brentuximab vedotin exposure varied. Negative selection with magnetic separation was used to purify CD4+ T cells from thawed PBMCs. The sequencing here drew on CD4+ T cells from blood, taken at baseline. These receptors were taken from a human donor with classical Hodgkin lymphoma.

The chain has TRBV6-1 and TRBJ2-7, with D possibly being TRBD2 (6 bases). CDR1 and CDR2 (germline): MNHNS, SASEGT. The V gene lost 4 bases and the J gene lost 0 bases, with 13 bases spanning the gap. The CDR3 contains 15 residues. This CDR3 is CASSGEDASSYEQYF. As DNA, the CDR3 is TGTGCCAGCAGTGGGGAGGACGCGAGCTCCTACGAGCAGTACTTC.

V gene TRBV5-6 combines with J gene TRBJ2-5; D not resolved. Deletions cut 0 bases from V and 9 bases from J, with 9 bases between. CDR3 length equals 12 residues. Looked up from germline, CDR1 is SGHDT and CDR2 is YYEEEE. The CDR3 DNA follows: TGTGCCAGCAGCTTGGACCCTGGGGCCCAGTACTTC. It yields the protein CASSLDPGAQYF.

This clone was seen a single time. V usage is TRBV5-6 and J usage is TRBJ1-2; TRBD1 matches 10 bases. CDR3 size: 14 residues. Germline V lookup: CDR1 SGHDT, CDR2 YYEEEE. Trimming took 4 bases from V and 4 from J; bases not matched to a gene: 4. CDR3 nucleotide sequence: TGTGCCAGCAGCACGGACAGGGGGTCCTATGGCTACACCTTC. Encoded protein: CASSTDRGSYGYTF.

The chain is built from TRBV6-4 and TRBJ2-6, with D unclear. This CDR3 is 14 amino acids long. Between the trimmed V and J ends, which lost 5 bases and 0 bases, there was a span of 5 bases. Germline V gives CDR1 MRHNA, CDR2 SNTAGT. The CDR3 DNA reads TGTGCCAGCAGTCAGTTCTCTGGGGCCAACGTCCTGACTTTC. This encodes CASSQFSGANVLTF.

The table lists this clone with a count of one. The chain uses TRBV7-9 and TRBJ1-3, with D unclear. From germline, CDR1 is SEHNR and CDR2 FQNEAQ (reference sequence). V shed 2 bases and J shed 4 bases, with 3 bases lying between them. The CDR3 loop spans 12 amino acids. CDR3 coding DNA: TGTGCCAGCAGCTTATGGGGAAACACCATATATTTT. It is translated as CASSLWGNTIYF.

The rearrangement links TRBV6-4 to TRBJ2-5; D possibly uses TRBD1 or TRBD2 (5 bases each). This CDR3 spans 18 amino acids. Germline V gene lookup returns CDR1 MRHNA and CDR2 SNTAGT. V dropped 3 bases and J dropped 7 bases, with 27 bases sitting between them. CDR3 bases: TGTGCCAGCAGTGAGGAAAGGGGAGCGGCGACCGTTTTTTGGACCCAGTACTTC. Protein: CASSEERGAATVFWTQYF.

This clone was seen just once. The V gene is TRBV6-1, the J gene TRBJ2-3; 7 bases line up with TRBD1. CDR3 length: 15 residues. The germline V gene has CDR1 MNHNS and CDR2 SASEGT. V trimming: 2 bases; J trimming: 7 bases; junction bases outside the gene matches: 9. CDR3 amino acids: CASSEWGTAQYTQYF. DNA for the CDR3: TGTGCCAGCAGTGAATGGGGGACAGCACAATATACGCAGTATTTT.

V is TRBV28 and J is TRBJ2-7; 8 bases are shared with TRBD1. The CDR3 spans 17 residues. Germline CDR1 is MDHEN and CDR2 is SYDVKM. After removal of 5 bases from V and 3 bases from J, the junction contained 15 bases not matched to a gene. DNA for the CDR3: TGTGCCAGCAGTGCAGGCCACCTCGGACAGGGCGACTACGAGCAGTACTTC. Translation gives CASSAGHLGQGDYEQYF.

The chain is built from TRBV7-6 and TRBJ2-7; D not certain. This CDR3 is built from 13 residues. Germline V gene sequence: CDR1 SGHVS, CDR2 FNYEAQ. Trimming cost V 0 bases and J 1 base, with 4 bases left between them. CDR3: CASSLAKSYEQYF. The DNA for the CDR3 is TGTGCCAGCAGCTTAGCGAAATCCTACGAGCAGTACTTC. The variable domain in full, with the rest retrieved from reference TRBV7-6 and TRBJ2-7, is GAGVSQSPRYKVTKRGQDVALRCDPISGHVSLYWYRQALGQGPEFLTYFNYEAQQDKSGLPNDRFSAERPEGSISTLTIQRTEQRDSAMYRCASSLAKSYEQYFGPGTRLTVT.

This rearrangement joins TRBV10-3 to TRBJ2-3; TRBD1 agrees at 8 bases. Germline CDR1 reads ENHRY; CDR2 reads SYGVKD. Losses at the gene ends were 9 bases for V and 4 bases for J; bases not matched to a gene: 6. The CDR3 extends over 13 amino acids. CDR3 nucleotides: TGTGCCATATCGGGACAGGAATCAGATACGCAGTATTTT. This gives the protein CAISGQESDTQYF.

The chain uses TRBV27 and TRBJ1-2; the D is unclear. Germline V gives CDR1 MNHEY, CDR2 SMNVEV (reference sequence). CDR3 length: 13 residues. V lost 4 bases and J lost 1, with 7 bases in between. For the CDR3, the DNA is TGTGCCAGCAGTTCTACGATTAACTATGGCTACACCTTC. Translating it yields CASSSTINYGYTF.

The chain employs TRBV7-9 and TRBJ2-7; 7 bases agree with TRBD2. The CDR3 has 14 amino acids. Germline V gene sequence: CDR1 SEHNR, CDR2 FQNEAQ (reference sequence). Trimming cost V 3 bases and J 2 bases; bases outside gene matches: 4. As DNA, the CDR3 is TGTGCCAGCAGCTTCCGGGACTACACCTACGAGCAGTACTTC. This encodes CASSFRDYTYEQYF. Supplemented by reference TRBV7-9 and TRBJ2-7, the full variable domain reads DTGVSQNPRHKITKRGQNVTFRCDPISEHNRLYWYRQTLGQGPEFLTYFQNEAQLEKSRLLSDRFSAERPKGSFSTLEIQRTEQGDSAMYLCASSFRDYTYEQYFGPGTRLTVT.

The genes are TRBV7-2 and TRBJ2-3, with TRBD1 matching over 7 bases. CDR3 size: 16 residues. The V gene's germline CDR1 is SGHTA and CDR2 FQGNSA. With 2 bases clipped from V and 2 bases from J, the junction kept 7 bases outside the gene matches. The CDR3 reads CASSLRQGAFTDTQYF. CDR3 nucleotide sequence: TGTGCCAGCAGCTTACGACAGGGAGCTTTCACAGATACGCAGTATTTT. Looking up the rest from reference TRBV7-2 and TRBJ2-3 gives the full variable domain: GAGVSQSPSNKVTEKGKDVELRCDPISGHTALYWYRQSLGQGLEFLIYFQGNSAPDKSGLPSDRFSAERTGGSVSTLTIQRTQQEDSAVYLCASSLRQGAFTDTQYFGPGTRLTVL.

The V call is TRBV19, the J call TRBJ1-2, with D maybe TRBD1 (6 bases). The CDR3 loop spans 14 amino acids. Germline CDR1 reads LNHDA; CDR2 reads SQIVND (reference sequence). The V gene lost 7 bases and the J gene lost 1 base, with 13 bases spanning the gap. The CDR3 nucleotides are TGTGCCAGTACCCCCAGCAGGGGTAACTATGGCTACACCTTC. It encodes CASTPSRGNYGYTF.

This chain uses TRBV7-3 with TRBJ2-7; 9 nucleotides align to TRBD1. Germline V gives CDR1 SGHTA, CDR2 FQGTGA. The CDR3 length is 14 residues. Trimming at V came to 1 base and at J to 9 bases, leaving 7 bases not matched to a gene. The CDR3 spells CASSLMGQGGTQYF. The CDR3 DNA follows: TGTGCCAGCAGCTTAATGGGACAGGGAGGGACGCAGTACTTC.

The DNA of the CDR3 is TGCGCCAGCAGCCAAGGGGGCGGGAGGGCCAGGGAGACCCAGTACTTC. Its translation is CASSQGGGRARETQYF. This chain uses TRBV4-3 with TRBJ2-5; 9 bases agree with TRBD2. CDR3 length equals 16 residues. Germline CDR1 reads LGHNA; CDR2 reads YSLEER. The J segment lost 5 bases and the V segment lost 1 base, leaving 8 bases of the junction unmatched.

The gene calls are TRBV7-6 and TRBJ1-2; 8 bases are a match to TRBD1. V shed 3 bases, J shed 8 bases, and the junction held 17 bases outside the gene matches. Per the germline V gene, CDR1 is SGHVS and CDR2 is FNYEAQ. CDR3 size: 17 residues. In DNA form, the CDR3 reads TGTGCCAGCAGCTTTAGCGTGGCAGGGGGCGATTTGGGAGGCTACACCTTC. It encodes CASSFSVAGGDLGGYTF.

The chain recombines TRBV6-6 with TRBJ2-7; D is unresolved. From germline, CDR1 is MNHNY and CDR2 SVGAGI (reference sequence). The germline V and J ends were trimmed by 0 bases and 6 bases, with 9 bases remaining between them. This CDR3 region has 13 residues. The CDR3 is CASSYSGITEQYF. The CDR3, as DNA: TGTGCCAGCAGTTACTCGGGCATAACCGAGCAGTACTTC.

A few counts support this clone. The rearrangement links TRBV18 to TRBJ2-7, with D perhaps matching TRBD1 (5 bases). This CDR3 is built from 14 residues. Germline V gene data show CDR1 as KGHSH and CDR2 as LQKENI. V lost 1 base, J lost 1 base, and 8 bases lay in between. CDR3 DNA: TGTGCCAGCTCACCACGGGGCGGTTCCTACGAGCAGTACTTC. It is translated as CASSPRGGSYEQYF.

The CDR3 sequence: CASSIRNTEAFF. CDR3 bases: TGTGCCAGTAGTATTAGGAACACTGAAGCTTTCTTT. The chain is built from TRBV19 and TRBJ1-1; D remains ambiguous. This CDR3 has 12 residues. V gave up 3 bases and J gave up 1 base, with 3 bases separating them. Germline V CDR1 and CDR2: LNHDA, SQIVND (reference sequence).

This rearrangement joins TRBV5-1 to TRBJ1-2; tentative D call: TRBD1 (5 bases). Looked up from germline, CDR1 is SGHRS and CDR2 is YFSETQ. The V end lost 2 bases, the J end lost 1 base, and 21 bases lay between the germline ends. This CDR3 region has 18 residues. The CDR3 bases are TGCGCCAGCAGCTTTTACTTGAGGAAAAGGCAGGGTAACTATGGCTACACCTTC. The encoded protein is CASSFYLRKRQGNYGYTF.

The genes are TRBV6-5 and TRBJ1-2, with a possible D match to TRBD1 (5 bases). V dropped 7 bases and J dropped 1 base, with 16 bases sitting between them. CDR1 is MNHEY and CDR2 is SVGAGI in the germline V gene. This CDR3 has 15 residues. The DNA of the CDR3 is TGTGCCAGCACCTCGCGGGGGGACCATAACTATGGCTACACCTTC. This codes for CASTSRGDHNYGYTF.